The 28 T cell receptor beta chains presented below share a single source sample, sequenced in a study of T cell responses to AZD1222 COVID-19 vaccine. TCRdb's table, derived via immunoSEQ multiplex PCR, lists solely in-frame clones and lacks some. The data show about 78,000 clones, roughly 90% seen once. Sequences were derived from peripheral blood, sampled on day 0 of AZD1222 vaccination. The receptor set was obtained from an adult in good health.

This sequence joins TRBV4-3 and TRBJ2-2, with D perhaps TRBD2 (6 bases). Germline V gives CDR1 LGHNA, CDR2 YSLEER. V gave up 1 base and J gave up 2 bases, with 11 bases separating them. The CDR3 sequence is 16 residues long. The CDR3 region is CASSQASGSNTGELFF. CDR3 sequence (DNA): TGCGCCAGCAGCCAAGCCAGCGGGTCTAACACCGGGGAGCTGTTTTTT.

This sequence joins TRBV6-4 and TRBJ2-2, with D possibly TRBD1 on 6 matching bases. The CDR3 runs to 15 residues. The V end was cut by 4 bases, the J end by 2 bases, with 11 bases between. Germline V lookup: CDR1 MRHNA, CDR2 SNTAGT. The CDR3 bases are TGTGCCAGCAGTGCCAACAGGGAAAACACCGGGGAGCTGTTTTTT. As protein: CASSANRENTGELFF.

The CDR3 nucleotides are TGTGCCAGCCACACCAGGGCCTTGGGGACTGAAGCTTTCTTT. This translates into CASHTRALGTEAFF. This chain connects TRBV27 to TRBJ1-1, with D maybe TRBD1 (5 bases). Per germline, CDR1 MNHEY and CDR2 SMNVEV (reference sequence). V was pared by 8 bases and J by 5 bases, with 18 bases between. The CDR3 runs 14 residues.

V is TRBV7-2 and J is TRBJ2-5; TRBD1 or TRBD2 may be the D gene (5 bases each). Germline values: CDR1 SGHTA, CDR2 FQGNSA. Trimming left V 1 base short and J 0 bases short, with 9 bases between. The CDR3 consists of 15 residues. CDR3 coding DNA: TGTGCCAGCAGCTTAGGGGGACGGTACCAAGAGACCCAGTACTTC. This encodes CASSLGGRYQETQYF.

V is TRBV19 and J is TRBJ1-3; D is unclear. CDR1 is LNHDA and CDR2 is SQIVND in the germline V gene (reference sequence). This CDR3 is built from 15 residues. Trimming left V 0 bases short and J 8 bases short, with 14 bases between. CDR3 nucleotide sequence: TGTGCCAGTAGTATAGATGGGATTTCCGGAGACACCATATATTTT. Translation: CASSIDGISGDTIYF.

The chain combines TRBV5-1 with TRBJ2-1; 12 bases line up with TRBD1. CDR1 is SGHRS and CDR2 is YFSETQ in the germline V gene. Trimming at V came to 0 bases and at J to 7 bases, leaving 5 bases not matched to a gene. This CDR3 has 16 residues. The DNA of the CDR3 is TGCGCCAGCAGCTTGGACGGGACAGGGGGCATAAATGAGCAGTTCTTC. As protein: CASSLDGTGGINEQFF. Supplemented by reference TRBV5-1 and TRBJ2-1, the full variable domain reads KAGVTQTPRYLIKTRGQQVTLSCSPISGHRSVSWYQQTPGQGLQFLFEYFSETQRNKGNFPGRFSGRQFSNSRSEMNVSTLELGDSALYLCASSLDGTGGINEQFFGPGTRLTVL.

This chain connects TRBV3-1 (or the pseudogene TRBV3-2) to TRBJ1-2; no clear D. Germline V gene data show CDR1 as LGHDT and CDR2 as YNNKEL (reference sequence). The V end lost 0 bases, the J end lost 8 bases, and 10 bases lay between the germline ends. The CDR3 totals 13 residues. The DNA of the CDR3 is TGTGCCAGCAGCCAAGATACGAGGGCCGGCTACACCTTC. Protein: CASSQDTRAGYTF.

The CDR3, as DNA: TGTGCCAGCAGTTTTACCTCTGGGGCCAACGTCCTGACTTTC. Translating it yields CASSFTSGANVLTF. This chain joins TRBV27 and TRBJ2-6; D not resolved. The CDR3 totals 14 residues. Germline CDR1 and CDR2: MNHEY and SMNVEV (reference sequence). The V gene lost 3 bases and the J gene lost 0 bases, with 3 bases spanning the gap.

The V and J genes are TRBV28 and TRBJ1-5; D might be TRBD1 (5 bases). V was cut by 3 bases and J by 5 bases, with 17 bases left in between. The CDR3 loop spans 16 amino acids. Germline V gene sequence: CDR1 MDHEN, CDR2 SYDVKM. CDR3 DNA: TGTGCCAGCAGTTTCCCCCCGCAGGGAATGTATCAGCCCCAGCATTTT. As protein: CASSFPPQGMYQPQHF.

V and J are TRBV28 and TRBJ1-5; TRBD1 matches at 8 bases. This CDR3 has 13 amino acids. V lost 7 bases, J lost 7 bases, and 6 bases stayed unmatched. Per the germline V gene, CDR1 is MDHEN and CDR2 is SYDVKM. In DNA form, the CDR3 reads TGTGCCAGCATCTCGGACAGGGACCAGCCCCAGCATTTT. Translation gives CASISDRDQPQHF. Complete variable domain (other parts from reference TRBV28 and TRBJ1-5): DVKVTQSSRYLVKRTGEKVFLECVQDMDHENMFWYRQDPGLGLRLIYFSYDVKMKEKGDIPEGYSVSREKKERFSLILESASTNQTSMYLCASISDRDQPQHFGDGTRLSIL.

The gene calls are TRBV9 and TRBJ2-2, with 8 nucleotides matching TRBD2. V was pared by 3 bases and J by 6 bases, with 4 bases of the junction left unmatched. Germline lookup yields CDR1 SGDLS and CDR2 YYNGEE. The CDR3 has 14 amino acids. DNA for the CDR3: TGTGCCAGCAGCGCCGGGACTAGAGCCGGGGAGCTGTTTTTT. It is translated as CASSAGTRAGELFF.

The chain employs TRBV4-2 and TRBJ2-1; 8 bases match TRBD2. The CDR3 spans 15 residues. The trim removed 1 base at V and 4 bases at J, leaving 3 bases unmatched. CDR1 and CDR2 (germline): LGHNA, YNFKEQ. CDR3 sequence (DNA): TGTGCCAGCAGCCAAGCTAGCGGGCTGTACAATGAGCAGTTCTTC. Its translation is CASSQASGLYNEQFF.

This chain links TRBV7-9 with TRBJ2-7; a possible D gene is TRBD1 (5 bases). Trimming cost V 3 bases and J 0 bases, with 9 bases left between them. Germline CDR1 is SEHNR and CDR2 is FQNEAQ (reference sequence). This CDR3 is 14 amino acids long. CDR3 sequence (DNA): TGTGCCAGCAGCTTTGGGGCGAGCTCCTACGAGCAGTACTTC. Encoded protein: CASSFGASSYEQYF.

The CDR3 region has the DNA TGTGCCAGCAGTTTAGGGACAGCCTACGAGCAGTACTTC. Amino acid sequence: CASSLGTAYEQYF. The chain combines TRBV28 with TRBJ2-7; 7 bases match TRBD1. The germline V gene encodes CDR1 MDHEN and CDR2 SYDVKM. V gave up 2 bases and J gave up 2 bases; unmatched junction bases: 0. This CDR3 is 13 amino acids long.

V usage is TRBV27 and J usage is TRBJ1-6; 9 positions agree with TRBD1. V was pared by 6 bases and J by 0 bases, with 3 bases of the junction left unmatched. Per germline, CDR1 MNHEY and CDR2 SMNVEV (reference sequence). This CDR3 is 16 amino acids long. In DNA form, the CDR3 reads TGTGCCAGCAGAGAGACAGGGGGCTCCTATAATTCACCCCTCCACTTT. Its translation is CASRETGGSYNSPLHF.

As DNA, the CDR3 is TGTGCCAGCAGCTTAGGGGGTGAAAATTCACCCCTCCACTTT. Translated, it gives CASSLGGENSPLHF. The V gene is TRBV7-9, the J gene TRBJ1-6, with D unresolved. Deletions cut 1 base from V and 7 bases from J, with 8 bases between. Germline loops: CDR1 SEHNR, CDR2 FQNEAQ (reference sequence). The CDR3 is made up of 14 amino acids.

Note on this clone: Germline and junction disagree at one end, which may indicate a read error. The chain joins TRBV27 to TRBJ2-2; D not certain. The CDR3 contains 13 residues. Looked up from germline, CDR1 is MNHEY and CDR2 is SMNVEV (reference sequence). The CDR3 DNA reads TGTGCCAGCAGCTTATCCCGGCCCGGGGAGCTGTTTTTT. It translates to CASSLSRPGELFF.

V usage is TRBV21-1 and J usage is TRBJ2-2; the table gives TRBD2 as D, unverified against the DNA. TRBV21-1 is assigned pseudogene status. CDR3 length: 15 amino acids. DNA of the CDR3: TGTGCCAGTAGAGTGGGGACTGGTGACACCGGGGAGCTGTTTTTT. It specifies CASRVGTGDTGELFF.

As for this clone: At one of its ends the junction is not consistent with the germline gene, which may arise from a read error. The genes are TRBV6-5 and TRBJ2-1, with TRBD2 identical over 8 bases. The V gene's germline CDR1 is MNHEY and CDR2 SVGAGI. The CDR3 runs 13 residues. This chain's CDR3 is CASSYSSGTRNIF. CDR3 in DNA: TGTGCCAGCAGTTACTCCTCTGGGACTAGGAACATCTTC.

The V call is TRBV27, the J call TRBJ1-2; TRBD1 is a possible D gene (5 bases). V shed 8 bases and J shed 5 bases, with 18 bases lying between them. The CDR3 consists of 14 residues. Germline assignment: CDR1 MNHEY and CDR2 SMNVEV (reference sequence). CDR3 sequence: CASGLRDGRYGYTF. CDR3 coding DNA: TGTGCCAGCGGCCTGCGGGACGGAAGATATGGCTACACCTTC.

This clone has a single count. The chain uses TRBV4-2 and TRBJ2-3; 11 nucleotides match TRBD2. In germline, CDR1 is LGHNA, CDR2 YNFKEQ. The CDR3 is 18 amino acids. With V trimmed by 0 bases and J by 3 bases, 8 bases remained unmatched. The CDR3 DNA reads as TGTGCCAGCAGCCAAGACCGGGGAATAGCGGGAGGGACAGATACGCAGTATTTT. Translating it yields CASSQDRGIAGGTDTQYF.

This clone came up many times. This chain connects TRBV28 to TRBJ1-1, with 8 nucleotides matching TRBD1. The CDR3 spans 17 residues. J was trimmed by 5 bases and V by 5 bases; bases with no gene match: 16. Germline CDR1 and CDR2: MDHEN and SYDVKM. This chain's CDR3 is CASSPITASTGGTEAFF. The DNA of the CDR3 is TGTGCCAGCAGTCCTATCACTGCGTCAACAGGGGGGACTGAAGCTTTCTTT.

The chain uses TRBV6-5 and TRBJ2-7; 12 bases are a match to TRBD2. From germline, CDR1 is MNHEY and CDR2 SVGAGI. The J segment lost 8 bases and the V segment lost 5 bases, leaving 10 bases of the junction unmatched. This CDR3 has 15 amino acids. Here the CDR3 reads CASSPTSGSDDKQYF. The CDR3 coding sequence is TGTGCCAGCAGTCCGACTAGCGGGAGTGATGACAAGCAGTACTTC.

The chain carries TRBV18 and TRBJ1-1, with D possibly matching TRBD1 (6 bases). The V and J ends lost 7 bases and 8 bases respectively, with 17 bases between them. The CDR3 has 13 residues. Germline V lookup: CDR1 KGHSH, CDR2 LQKENI. The CDR3 loop is CASYPQLGAEAFF. For the CDR3, the DNA is TGTGCCAGCTATCCACAGTTGGGGGCAGAAGCTTTCTTT. Filled out from reference TRBV18 and TRBJ1-1, the complete variable domain reads NAGVMQNPRHLVRRRGQEARLRCSPMKGHSHVYWYRQLPEEGLKFMVYLQKENIIDESGMPKERFSAEFPKEGPSILRIQQVVRGDSAAYFCASYPQLGAEAFFGQGTRLTVV.

The chain has TRBV5-5 and TRBJ1-5, with D tentatively TRBD1 (5 bases). Trimming took off 0 bases at V and 1 base at J, with 8 bases between the two ends. Germline V gene lookup returns CDR1 SGHKS and CDR2 YYEKEE (reference sequence). The CDR3 is 15 residues long. The CDR3 protein is CASSLGWDSNQPQHF. CDR3 coding DNA: TGTGCCAGCAGCTTGGGGTGGGACAGCAATCAGCCCCAGCATTTT.

The gene calls are TRBV4-1 and TRBJ1-4; 8 bases line up with TRBD1. The CDR3 has 14 residues. CDR1 is MGHRA, CDR2 YSYEKL, per germline. The V gene end was trimmed by 1 base and the J gene end by 6 bases; junction bases not matched to a gene: 1. The CDR3 nucleotides read TGCGCCAGCAGCCAAGTGACAGGGGATGAAAAACTGTTTTTT. The encoded protein is CASSQVTGDEKLFF.

V and J are TRBV19 and TRBJ1-1; no reliable D call. V lost 1 base and J 7 bases, leaving 7 bases between the germline ends. The CDR3 runs 12 residues. Germline V gene sequence: CDR1 LNHDA, CDR2 SQIVND (reference sequence). The CDR3 spells CASSIGLGEAFF. The CDR3 DNA follows: TGTGCCAGTAGTATAGGGTTAGGTGAAGCTTTCTTT.

The rearrangement joins TRBV5-5 to TRBJ2-3, with D uncertain. The germline gives CDR1 SGHKS, CDR2 YYEKEE (reference sequence). The CDR3 covers 14 residues. V was shortened by 0 bases and J by 6 bases, with 11 bases between the two germline ends. CDR3 sequence reads: CASSLVGSLDTQYF. In nucleotides, the CDR3 is TGTGCCAGCAGCTTGGTGGGGTCCCTCGATACGCAGTATTTT. The full variable domain, completed using reference TRBV5-5 and TRBJ2-3, is DAGVTQSPTHLIKTRGQQVTLRCSPISGHKSVSWYQQVLGQGPQFIFQYYEKEERGRGNFPDRFSARQFPNYSSELNVNALLLGDSALYLCASSLVGSLDTQYFGPGTRLTVL.